This TCR beta chain is drawn from a study of T-cell reconstitution after alpha-beta-depleted transplantation in children. The TCRbeta library incorporated unique molecular identifiers. MiXCR, run by TCRdb on the PCR reads, gives a single entry per CDR3 protein. The sample records about 640,000 distinct CDR3 sequences, roughly 17% being singletons. At least ten counts were recorded for this clonotype. This receptor was taken from a human donor who donated a stem cell graft to a child with acute myeloid leukemia. The sequences come from PBMCs from the stem cell graft donor, collected from the stem cell graft.

CDR3 amino acids: CASSVTGEGGAFF. For the CDR3, the DNA is TGTGCCAGCAGCGTGACAGGGGAAGGGGGGGCTTTCTTT. The J gene is TRBJ1-1, the V gene TRBV6-1; 8 bases fit TRBD1. With 6 bases clipped from V and 11 bases from J, the junction kept 11 bases outside the gene matches. This CDR3 spans 13 amino acids. CDR1 and CDR2 from the germline V gene are MNHNS and SASEGT.